This T cell receptor (beta chain) is from a study of pediatric ulcerative colitis. Up to 500,000 reads were sequenced per sample. Here immunoSEQ multiplex PCR was the method, and the copy in TCRdb shows in-frame clones only, minus some. The sample includes 30,000 or so clones, 80% to 85% of them seen just once. Rectal tissue came from one to two pinch biopsies taken at colonoscopy. CDR1 and CDR2 (germline): MGHRA, YSYEKL. The junction had 4 bases not matched to a gene; V was cut back by 4 bases and J by 2 bases. The CDR3 consists of 14 residues. Specimen: gut tissue. This chain links TRBV4-1 with TRBJ2-7; 8 nucleotides match TRBD1. The sequence came from a boy between 10 and 17 years old with mild ulcerative colitis. CDR3 DNA sequence: TGCGCCAGCAGCCGAGAGGACAGGGCCTACGAGCAGTACTTC. It codes for CASSREDRAYEQYF.